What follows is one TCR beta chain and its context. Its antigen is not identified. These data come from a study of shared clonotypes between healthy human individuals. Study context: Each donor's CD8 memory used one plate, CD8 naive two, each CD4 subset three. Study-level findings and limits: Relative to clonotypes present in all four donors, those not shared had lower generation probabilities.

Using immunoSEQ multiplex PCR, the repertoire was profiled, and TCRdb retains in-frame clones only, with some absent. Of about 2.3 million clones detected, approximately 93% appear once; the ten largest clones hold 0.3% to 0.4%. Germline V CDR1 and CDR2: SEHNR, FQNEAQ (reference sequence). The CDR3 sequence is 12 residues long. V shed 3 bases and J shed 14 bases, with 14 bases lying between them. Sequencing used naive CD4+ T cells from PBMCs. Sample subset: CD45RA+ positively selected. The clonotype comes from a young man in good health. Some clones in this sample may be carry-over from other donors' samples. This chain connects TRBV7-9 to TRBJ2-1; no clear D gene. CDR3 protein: CASSFDWGSEFF. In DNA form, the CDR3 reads TGTGCCAGCAGCTTTGATTGGGGTAGTGAGTTCTTC.